The present T cell receptor beta chain was sequenced within a study of cytomegalovirus exposure and HLA in healthy donors. Looking at the study overall: Inside one of the first data releases sat about 91 million unique TCRs taken from HLA-typed donors. Regarding the study as a whole: Most TCR sequences were seen very rarely across donors, but some public TCRs occurred in many.

The V and J ends lost 5 bases and 2 bases respectively, with 10 bases between them. In germline, CDR1 is MNHEY, CDR2 SMNVEV (reference sequence). The CDR3 contains 14 residues. For this clone: Its antigen remains unidentified.

Amplification used 60 Vbeta primers and 13 Jbeta primers. Libraries were prepared by immunoSEQ multiplex PCR; TCRdb keeps only in-frame clonotypes and omits some of them. This table holds some 84,000 clones, 78% found once. This TCR derives from a male donor in good health and CMV-seropositive. Sequenced input: PBMCs. This chain uses TRBV27 with TRBJ1-5; tentatively, D is TRBD1 (6 bases). CDR3 residues: CASSTGTGNQPQHF. The CDR3 coding sequence is TGTGCCAGCAGTACAGGGACGGGCAATCAGCCCCAGCATTTT.